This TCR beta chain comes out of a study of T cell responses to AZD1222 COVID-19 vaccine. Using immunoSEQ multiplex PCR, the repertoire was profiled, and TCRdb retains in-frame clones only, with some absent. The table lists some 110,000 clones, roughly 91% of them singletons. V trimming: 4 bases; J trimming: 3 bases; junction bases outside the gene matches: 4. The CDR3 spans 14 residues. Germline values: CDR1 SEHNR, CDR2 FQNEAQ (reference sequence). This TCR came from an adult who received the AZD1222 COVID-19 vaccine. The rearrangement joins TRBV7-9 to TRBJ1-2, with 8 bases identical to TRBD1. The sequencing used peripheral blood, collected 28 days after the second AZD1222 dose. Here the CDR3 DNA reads TGTGCCAGCAGCTCCCGGGACAGGCACTATGGCTACACCTTC. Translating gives CASSSRDRHYGYTF.